The present entry profiles one T cell receptor (beta chain) with its context. The multiple sclerosis controls, all treatment-naive patients, had relapsing-remitting disease that was stable or active. The sample originates from a study of CD8 T cells in Susac syndrome. An input of about 0.5 to 1 ug of RNA was subjected to reverse transcription using random hexamers. Coverage of TCR beta CDR3 amplification by immunoSEQ multiplex PCR extended to 54 Vbeta and 13 Jbeta. TCRdb recomputed calls from the immunoSEQ multiplex PCR reads with MiXCR, one row per CDR3 protein. This sample carries some 260,000 distinct CDR3 sequences, around 83% of them seen once, and the ten largest clones take around 0.12%. The germline V gene has CDR1 MNHEY and CDR2 SMNVEV (reference sequence). The CDR3 covers 15 residues. Trimming removed 2 bases at V and 5 bases at J, with 13 bases between.

The sequencing input was CD8+ T cells from PBMCs. The V and J genes are TRBV27 and TRBJ1-5; a possible D gene is TRBD1 (6 bases). This receptor was obtained from a human donor with multiple sclerosis. The CDR3 coding sequence is TGTGCCAGCAGTTTAGTGGCGGGGGGCCATCAGCCCCAGCATTTT. It yields the protein CASSLVAGGHQPQHF.